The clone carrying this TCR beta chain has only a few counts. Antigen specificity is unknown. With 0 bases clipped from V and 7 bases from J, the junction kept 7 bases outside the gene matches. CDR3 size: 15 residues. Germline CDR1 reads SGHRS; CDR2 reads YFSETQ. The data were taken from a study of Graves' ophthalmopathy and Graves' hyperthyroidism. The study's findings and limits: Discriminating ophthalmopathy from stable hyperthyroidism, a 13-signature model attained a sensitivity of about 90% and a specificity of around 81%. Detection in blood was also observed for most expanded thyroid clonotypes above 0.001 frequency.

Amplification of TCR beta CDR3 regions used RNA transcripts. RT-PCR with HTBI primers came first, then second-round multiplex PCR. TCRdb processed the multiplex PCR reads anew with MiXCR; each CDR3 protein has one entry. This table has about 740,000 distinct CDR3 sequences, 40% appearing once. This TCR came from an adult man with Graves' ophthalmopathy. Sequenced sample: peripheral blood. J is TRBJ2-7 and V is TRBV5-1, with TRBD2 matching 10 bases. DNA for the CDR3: TGCGCCAGCAGCTTGGGTGCGCGGACTAGCGGTGAGCAGTACTTC. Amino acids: CASSLGARTSGEQYF.